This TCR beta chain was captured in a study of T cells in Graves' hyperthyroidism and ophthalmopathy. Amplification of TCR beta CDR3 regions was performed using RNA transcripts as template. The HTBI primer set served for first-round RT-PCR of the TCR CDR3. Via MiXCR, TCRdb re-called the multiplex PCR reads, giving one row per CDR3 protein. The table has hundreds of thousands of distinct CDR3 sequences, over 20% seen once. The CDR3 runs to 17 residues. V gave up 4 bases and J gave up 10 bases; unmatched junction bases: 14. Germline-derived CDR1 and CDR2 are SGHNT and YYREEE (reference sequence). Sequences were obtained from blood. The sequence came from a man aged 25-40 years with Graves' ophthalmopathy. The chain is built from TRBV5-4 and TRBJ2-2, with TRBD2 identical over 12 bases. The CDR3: CASSGAETSGRGEELFF. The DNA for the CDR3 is TGTGCCAGCAGCGGTGCGGAGACTAGCGGGAGAGGGGAGGAGCTGTTTTTT.